This T cell receptor beta chain was found in a study of cytomegalovirus exposure and HLA in healthy donors. The CDR3 loop spans 13 amino acids. Deletions cut 6 bases from V and 9 bases from J, with 12 bases between. Germline V lookup: CDR1 SGHDN, CDR2 FVKESK. Study-level results: TCR beta chains associated with HLA were, in a later analysis, more clonally expanded than equally common others. In a later analysis, a genetic analysis reported fewer productive-TCR N-insertions in an Asian-associated ancestry cluster than the cohort average.

Concerning this clone: Its target is not known.

The primer mix had 60 Vbeta and 13 Jbeta primers. As processed by the authors: As a later analysis found, there were 80 million to 90 million unique TCR beta chains, of which roughly 11 million were shared. Clones were read by immunoSEQ multiplex PCR, and TCRdb kept only the in-frame ones, dropping some. For V, J and clone size, that table is used; D and trimming come from the DNA. The sample shows more than 150,000 clones, over 70% of them seen only once. The origin of this receptor is a woman aged 40 to 50 in good health and CMV-seropositive. The chain recombines TRBV14 with TRBJ1-6, with D possibly matching TRBD1 (6 bases). The sequencing input was PBMCs. CDR3: CASSHDRTSPLHF. The CDR3 DNA is TGTGCCAGCAGTCACGACAGGACTTCACCCCTCCACTTT.